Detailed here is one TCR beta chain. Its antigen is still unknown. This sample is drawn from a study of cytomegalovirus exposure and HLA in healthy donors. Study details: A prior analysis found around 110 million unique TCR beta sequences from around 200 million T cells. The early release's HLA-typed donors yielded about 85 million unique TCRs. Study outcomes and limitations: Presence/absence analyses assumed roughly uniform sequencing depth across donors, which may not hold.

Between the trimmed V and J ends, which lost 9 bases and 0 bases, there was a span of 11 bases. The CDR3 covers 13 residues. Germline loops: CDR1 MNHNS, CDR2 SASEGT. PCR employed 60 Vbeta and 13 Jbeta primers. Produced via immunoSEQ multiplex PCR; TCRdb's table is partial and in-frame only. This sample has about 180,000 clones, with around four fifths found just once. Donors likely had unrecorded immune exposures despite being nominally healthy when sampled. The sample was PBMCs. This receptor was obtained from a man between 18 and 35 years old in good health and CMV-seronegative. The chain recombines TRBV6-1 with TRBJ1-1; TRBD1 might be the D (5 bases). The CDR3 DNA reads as TGTGCCAGTCGACAGAGCTTGAACACTGAAGCTTTCTTT. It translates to CASRQSLNTEAFF.